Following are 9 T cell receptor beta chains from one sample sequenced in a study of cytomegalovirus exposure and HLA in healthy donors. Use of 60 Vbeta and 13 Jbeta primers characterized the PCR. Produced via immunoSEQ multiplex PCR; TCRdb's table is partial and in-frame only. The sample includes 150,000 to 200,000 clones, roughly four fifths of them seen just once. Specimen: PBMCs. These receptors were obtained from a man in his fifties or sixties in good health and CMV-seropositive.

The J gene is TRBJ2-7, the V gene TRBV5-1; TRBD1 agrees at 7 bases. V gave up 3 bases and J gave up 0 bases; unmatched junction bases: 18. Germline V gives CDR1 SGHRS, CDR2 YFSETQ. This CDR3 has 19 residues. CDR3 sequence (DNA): TGCGCCAGCAGCTCCACCCAACAATCGCAGGACAGGAGCTCCTACGAGCAGTACTTC. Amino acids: CASSSTQQSQDRSSYEQYF.

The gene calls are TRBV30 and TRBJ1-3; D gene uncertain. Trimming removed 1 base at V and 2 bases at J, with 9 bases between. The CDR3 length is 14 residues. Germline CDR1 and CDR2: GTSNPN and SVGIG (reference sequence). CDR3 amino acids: CAWSGGGTGNTIYF. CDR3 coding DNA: TGTGCCTGGAGTGGGGGAGGTACTGGAAACACCATATATTTT. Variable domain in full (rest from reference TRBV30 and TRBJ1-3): SQTIHQWPATLVQPVGSPLSLECTVEGTSNPNLYWYRQAAGRGLQLLFYSVGIGQISSEVPQNLSASRPQDRQFILSSKKLLLSDSGFYLCAWSGGGTGNTIYFGEGSWLTVV.

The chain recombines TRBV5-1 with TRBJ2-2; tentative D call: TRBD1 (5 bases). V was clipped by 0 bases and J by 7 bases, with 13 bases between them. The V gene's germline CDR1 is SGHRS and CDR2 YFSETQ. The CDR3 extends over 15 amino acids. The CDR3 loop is CASSLEGDRVGELFF. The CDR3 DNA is TGCGCCAGCAGCTTGGAAGGGGATCGGGTCGGGGAGCTGTTTTTT. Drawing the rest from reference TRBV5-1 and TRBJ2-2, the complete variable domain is KAGVTQTPRYLIKTRGQQVTLSCSPISGHRSVSWYQQTPGQGLQFLFEYFSETQRNKGNFPGRFSGRQFSNSRSEMNVSTLELGDSALYLCASSLEGDRVGELFFGEGSRLTVL.

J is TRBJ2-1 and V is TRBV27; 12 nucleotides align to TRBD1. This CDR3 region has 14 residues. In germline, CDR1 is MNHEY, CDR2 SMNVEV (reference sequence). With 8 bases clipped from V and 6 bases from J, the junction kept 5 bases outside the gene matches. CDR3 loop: CASLGQGAVNEQFF. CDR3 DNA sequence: TGTGCCAGCCTGGGACAGGGGGCGGTCAATGAGCAGTTCTTC.

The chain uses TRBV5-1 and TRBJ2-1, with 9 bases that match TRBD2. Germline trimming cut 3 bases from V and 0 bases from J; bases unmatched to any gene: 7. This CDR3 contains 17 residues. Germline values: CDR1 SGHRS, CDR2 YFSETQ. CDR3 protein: CASSSRLAASSYNEQFF. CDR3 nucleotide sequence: TGCGCCAGCAGCTCCCGACTAGCGGCCAGCTCCTACAATGAGCAGTTCTTC. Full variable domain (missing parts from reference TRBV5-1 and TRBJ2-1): KAGVTQTPRYLIKTRGQQVTLSCSPISGHRSVSWYQQTPGQGLQFLFEYFSETQRNKGNFPGRFSGRQFSNSRSEMNVSTLELGDSALYLCASSSRLAASSYNEQFFGPGTRLTVL.

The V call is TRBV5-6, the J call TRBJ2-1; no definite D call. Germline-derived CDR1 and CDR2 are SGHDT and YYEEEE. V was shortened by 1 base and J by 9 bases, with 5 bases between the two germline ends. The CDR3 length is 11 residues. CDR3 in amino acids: CASSLLREQFF. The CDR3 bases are TGTGCCAGCAGCTTGCTCCGTGAGCAGTTCTTC.

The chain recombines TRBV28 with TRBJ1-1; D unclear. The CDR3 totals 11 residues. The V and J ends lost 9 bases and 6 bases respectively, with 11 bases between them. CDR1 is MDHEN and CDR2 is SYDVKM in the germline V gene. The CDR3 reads CASQVGPEAFF. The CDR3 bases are TGTGCCAGTCAGGTGGGCCCTGAAGCTTTCTTT.

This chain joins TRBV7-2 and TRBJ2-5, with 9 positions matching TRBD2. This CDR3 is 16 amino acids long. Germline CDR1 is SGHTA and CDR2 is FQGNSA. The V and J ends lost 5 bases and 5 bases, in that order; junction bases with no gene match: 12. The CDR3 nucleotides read TGTGCCAGCAGCAGCCTAATAGCGGGGGTGAGGGAGACCCAGTACTTC. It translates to CASSSLIAGVRETQYF. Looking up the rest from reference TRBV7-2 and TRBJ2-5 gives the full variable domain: GAGVSQSPSNKVTEKGKDVELRCDPISGHTALYWYRQSLGQGLEFLIYFQGNSAPDKSGLPSDRFSAERTGGSVSTLTIQRTQQEDSAVYLCASSSLIAGVRETQYFGPGTRLLVL.

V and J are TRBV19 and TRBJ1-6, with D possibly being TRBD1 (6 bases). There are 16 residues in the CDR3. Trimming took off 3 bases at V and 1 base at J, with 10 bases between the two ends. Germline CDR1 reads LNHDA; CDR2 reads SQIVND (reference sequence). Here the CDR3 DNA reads TGTGCCAGTAGTATCCAAGGACAGTCCTATAATTCACCCCTCCACTTT. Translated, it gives CASSIQGQSYNSPLHF.